This entry lists 20 T cell receptor beta chains sequenced from one sample in a study of PD-1 blockade in classical Hodgkin lymphoma. The table came from immunoSEQ multiplex PCR; TCRdb's copy has only in-frame clones and leaves some out. The sample consists of fewer than 6,500 clones, approximately 80% of them appearing once. There was relapse after autologous stem cell transplantation in every patient, and there was variation in brentuximab vedotin exposure. Sequenced material: peripheral blood mononuclear cells (PBMCs), taken at baseline. Receptor source: a human donor with classical Hodgkin lymphoma.

This sequence joins TRBV7-9 and TRBJ2-7, with no clear D. CDR3 size: 14 residues. Trimming left V 0 bases short and J 0 bases short, with 6 bases between. CDR1 and CDR2 from the germline V gene are SEHNR and FQNEAQ (reference sequence). CDR3 coding DNA: TGTGCCAGCAGCTTAGCGGATCTCTCCTACGAGCAGTACTTC. Amino acid sequence: CASSLADLSYEQYF.

This clone has more than one count but fewer than ten. The V gene is TRBV5-1, the J gene TRBJ2-5; D uncertain. The CDR3 loop spans 12 amino acids. Germline CDR1 and CDR2: SGHRS and YFSETQ. V lost 3 bases and J 1 base, leaving 4 bases between the germline ends. The CDR3 protein is CASSYFQETQYF. For the CDR3, the DNA is TGCGCCAGCAGCTACTTCCAAGAGACCCAGTACTTC.

The chain employs TRBV6-6 and TRBJ2-7, with 7 bases fitting TRBD1. This CDR3 contains 14 residues. Trimming at V came to 2 bases and at J to 3 bases, leaving 4 bases not matched to a gene. Germline CDR1 is MNHNY and CDR2 is SVGAGI (reference sequence). The CDR3 sequence: CASSYRDSLYEQYF. The CDR3 DNA reads as TGTGCCAGCAGTTACCGGGACAGCCTCTACGAGCAGTACTTC.

This clone was seen a handful of times. The chain employs TRBV18 and TRBJ2-5; D is possibly TRBD1 (5 bases). The V end lost 5 bases, the J end lost 5 bases, and 12 bases lay between the germline ends. The CDR3 is 13 amino acids. Germline CDR1 is KGHSH and CDR2 is LQKENI. CDR3 nucleotide sequence: TGTGCCAGCTCAGGGGCGAGTCGGGAGACCCAGTACTTC. Residues: CASSGASRETQYF.

The rearrangement joins TRBV11-3 to TRBJ1-3; D remains unclear. The CDR3 has 13 amino acids. Germline V gives CDR1 SGHNT, CDR2 YENEEA. V gave up 4 bases and J gave up 2 bases, with 6 bases separating them. The CDR3 nucleotides are TGTGCCAGCAGCTCGAGGACTGGAAACACCATATATTTT. Translated: CASSSRTGNTIYF.

This chain uses TRBV21-1 with TRBJ2-1. TRBV21-1 is tagged as a pseudogene. CDR3 length equals 12 residues. The CDR3 DNA is TGTGCCAGCTCACTCTCGGGACCTGGGGAGTTCTTC. Its translation is CASSLSGPGEFF.

The CDR3 region is CASSSLGLAVNNEQFF. The DNA for the CDR3 is TGTGCCAGCAGCTCCCTGGGACTAGCGGTTAACAATGAGCAGTTCTTC. The chain couples TRBV7-9 to TRBJ2-1; 11 bases match TRBD2. The ends lost 4 bases at V and 5 bases at J; junction bases unmatched: 7. Germline assignment: CDR1 SEHNR and CDR2 FQNEAQ (reference sequence). The CDR3 runs 16 residues.

The chain carries TRBV19 and TRBJ2-3; D might be TRBD1 or TRBD2, each matching 5 bases. This CDR3 region has 14 residues. Trimming took off 9 bases at V and 0 bases at J, with 13 bases between the two ends. The V gene's germline CDR1 is LNHDA and CDR2 SQIVND (reference sequence). In nucleotides, the CDR3 is TGTGCCAGCAGGACGGGGCCTAGCACAGATACGCAGTATTTT. Translating it yields CASRTGPSTDTQYF.

The rearrangement links TRBV9 to TRBJ1-2, with D tentatively TRBD1 (6 bases). Germline V gene lookup returns CDR1 SGDLS and CDR2 YYNGEE. The CDR3 loop spans 13 amino acids. The V end was cut by 5 bases, the J end by 11 bases, with 19 bases between. The CDR3 DNA reads TGTGCCAGCAGGAAAACACAGGGTCATGCTTACACCTTC. Translating gives CASRKTQGHAYTF.

The J gene is TRBJ2-3, the V gene TRBV15; D call uncertain. The CDR3 loop spans 15 amino acids. Germline V gene lookup returns CDR1 LNHNV and CDR2 YYDKDF (reference sequence). V lost 7 bases and J 2 bases, leaving 16 bases between the germline ends. As DNA, the CDR3 is TGTGCCACCACCAGGCAAAACAAAAACACAGATACGCAGTATTTT. It yields the protein CATTRQNKNTDTQYF.

This chain uses TRBV2 with TRBJ2-1; D may be TRBD1 (6 bases). CDR1 and CDR2 (germline): SNHLY, FYNNEI. Deletions cut 5 bases from V and 6 bases from J, with 17 bases between. The CDR3 spans 15 residues. The CDR3 bases are TGTGCCAGCAGTACCACAGGGAAGTCAAGCAATGAGCAGTTCTTC. Amino acid sequence: CASSTTGKSSNEQFF.

V usage is TRBV7-8 and J usage is TRBJ2-2, with D possibly being TRBD1 (5 bases). CDR3 size: 16 residues. V was pared by 5 bases and J by 6 bases, with 19 bases between. Germline V CDR1 and CDR2: SGHVS, FQNEAQ. Here the CDR3 reads CASSPTPGLGAGELFF. In DNA form, the CDR3 reads TGTGCCAGCAGCCCAACCCCGGGCTTAGGGGCCGGGGAGCTGTTTTTT.

For the CDR3, the DNA is TGTGCCAGCAGTTTACTTACTAATGAAAAACTGTTTTTT. This sequence encodes CASSLLTNEKLFF. The rearrangement uses TRBV27 and TRBJ1-4, with D unclear. Germline V lookup: CDR1 MNHEY, CDR2 SMNVEV (reference sequence). Trimming removed 2 bases at V and 2 bases at J, with 3 bases between. The CDR3 is made up of 13 amino acids.

This chain connects TRBV18 to TRBJ2-3, with D tentatively TRBD1 (5 bases). The CDR3 contains 15 residues. The V gene lost 1 base and the J gene lost 1 base, with 9 bases spanning the gap. Germline values: CDR1 KGHSH, CDR2 LQKENI. CDR3 residues: CASSPLVGRTDTQYF. CDR3 in DNA: TGTGCCAGCTCACCACTGGTGGGGCGCACAGATACGCAGTATTTT.

The chain couples TRBV7-8 to TRBJ2-7, with 8 bases aligning to TRBD2. There are 15 residues in the CDR3. J lost 6 bases, V lost 1 base, and 8 bases had no gene match. Germline CDR1 SGHVS, CDR2 FQNEAQ. DNA for the CDR3: TGTGCCAGCAGCTTAGTTGCGGGAGGAGGGGGCGAGCAGTACTTC. This gives the protein CASSLVAGGGGEQYF.

V is TRBV6-5 and J is TRBJ1-1, with D unresolved. The CDR3 runs 13 residues. Germline CDR1 reads MNHEY; CDR2 reads SVGAGI. Trimming removed 6 bases from V and 0 bases from J, with 8 bases in between. The CDR3 bases are TGTGCCAGCAGCGTCGAGGTGAACACTGAAGCTTTCTTT. It codes for CASSVEVNTEAFF.

The count of this clone is one. V is TRBV25-1 and J is TRBJ2-6, with D unresolved. Germline assignment: CDR1 MGHDK and CDR2 SYGVNS. Trimming removed 6 bases at V and 0 bases at J, with 9 bases between. CDR3 length: 15 residues. The chain's CDR3 is CASSPRNSGANVLTF. The CDR3 coding sequence is TGTGCCAGCAGCCCAAGGAACTCTGGGGCCAACGTCCTGACTTTC.

The CDR3 bases are TGTGCCAGCCGCTCCATGAACACTGAAGCTTTCTTT. It translates to CASRSMNTEAFF. The chain uses TRBV25-1 and TRBJ1-1; D gene uncertain. There are 12 residues in the CDR3. The V gene's germline CDR1 is MGHDK and CDR2 SYGVNS. Trimming shortened V by 8 bases and J by 0 bases, and 7 bases separated the two germline ends.

V usage is TRBV2 and J usage is TRBJ2-7; unclear D gene. This CDR3 comprises 13 residues. The germline V gene has CDR1 SNHLY and CDR2 FYNNEI. Trimming left V 5 bases short and J 6 bases short, with 14 bases between. In DNA, the CDR3 is TGTGCCAGCAGTTATATATCCGTTGGCGAGCAGTACTTC. Translated, it gives CASSYISVGEQYF.

The chain employs TRBV6-4 and TRBJ2-7; D remains unclear. There are 13 residues in the CDR3. The germline gives CDR1 MRHNA, CDR2 SNTAGT. V gave up 4 bases and J gave up 3 bases, with 10 bases separating them. CDR3: CASSVWYNYEQYF. CDR3 DNA: TGTGCCAGCAGTGTGTGGTACAACTACGAGCAGTACTTC.